Presented here are 30 T cell receptor beta chains from one specimen sequenced in a study of regulatory T cells in long-lasting Graves disease. Regarding time point: persistent/refractory GD, antithyroid drugs over 5 years with positive TRAb. PBMCs were the source of the RNA used for TCR sequencing. For TCR beta, libraries came from iRepertoire HTBI primers and Arm-PCR of CDR3 regions. TCRdb redid the calling of the multiplex PCR reads with MiXCR, one entry per CDR3 protein. Among 400,000 or so distinct CDR3 sequences listed, about a quarter were seen once. The starting material was peripheral blood mononuclear cells (PBMCs), obtained when the disease was refractory, from a patient treated with antithyroid drugs. These receptor sequences come from a female donor with Graves disease.

This clonotype has more than one count but fewer than ten. The chain uses TRBV2 and TRBJ2-1; D unresolved. The V and J ends lost 6 bases and 5 bases respectively, with 14 bases between them. The CDR3 runs 14 residues. Germline values: CDR1 SNHLY, CDR2 FYNNEI. Here the CDR3 reads CASRRVAQDNEQFF. CDR3 bases: TGTGCCAGCAGGAGAGTAGCACAAGACAATGAGCAGTTCTTC.

This clonotype was counted ten times or more. V gene TRBV2 combines with J gene TRBJ1-1, with D possibly matching TRBD1 (5 bases). Looked up from germline, CDR1 is SNHLY and CDR2 is FYNNEI. V was shortened by 2 bases and J by 6 bases, with 10 bases between the two germline ends. The CDR3 covers 13 residues. CDR3: CASSEQGSAEAFF. DNA for the CDR3: TGTGCCAGCAGTGAACAGGGTAGCGCTGAAGCTTTCTTT.

The V gene is TRBV4-3, the J gene TRBJ1-2, with 9 bases identical to TRBD1. V gave up 0 bases and J gave up 6 bases; unmatched junction bases: 5. The CDR3 covers 15 residues. Germline V gene lookup returns CDR1 LGHNA and CDR2 YSLEER. CDR3 region: CASSQDLTGGNGYTF. Written as DNA, the CDR3 is TGCGCCAGCAGCCAAGATTTGACAGGGGGGAATGGCTACACCTTC.

This clonotype appeared a few times. A clone one base away is much larger, so this may be a read error. The gene calls are TRBV12-3 or TRBV12-4 and TRBJ1-1, with unresolved D. The V end was cut by 5 bases, the J end by 0 bases, with 16 bases between. The CDR3 sequence is 16 residues long. CDR3 amino acids: CASSRGPGGLNTEAFF. The CDR3 region has the DNA TGTGCCAGCAGTCGAGGACCCGGCGGCTTGAACACTGAAGCTTTCTTT.

There are a few counts of this clonotype. V is TRBV20-1 and J is TRBJ1-2; tentatively, D is TRBD1 (6 bases). Trimming cost V 3 bases and J 6 bases, with 14 bases left between them. The CDR3 totals 13 residues. CDR1 DFQATT and CDR2 SNEGSKA come from the germline V gene (reference sequence). This CDR3 reads CSARGRGGDGYTF. DNA of the CDR3: TGCAGTGCTAGGGGTCGGGGGGGCGATGGCTACACCTTC.

V is TRBV6-1 and J is TRBJ2-7; TRBD1 matches 10 bases. The CDR3 runs to 15 residues. The trim removed 5 bases at V and 3 bases at J, leaving 7 bases unmatched. Germline CDR1 is MNHNS and CDR2 is SASEGT. CDR3 nucleotide sequence: TGTGCCAGCAGTACTCAGACAGGGGGCGACTACGAGCAGTACTTC. Amino acids: CASSTQTGGDYEQYF.

The chain uses TRBV10-3 and TRBJ1-2, with D hard to call. There are 13 residues in the CDR3. Per the germline V gene, CDR1 is ENHRY and CDR2 is SYGVKD. The V and J ends lost 4 bases and 6 bases respectively, with 12 bases between them. The CDR3 sequence: CAISGVEGNGYTF. The CDR3 DNA sequence: TGTGCCATCAGTGGAGTCGAAGGGAATGGCTACACCTTC.

This clonotype was seen repeatedly, ten times or more. CDR3 residues: CASSRYGTVEAFF. The CDR3 DNA is TGTGCCAGCAGTCGTTATGGGACTGTCGAAGCTTTCTTT. The chain has TRBV12-3 or TRBV12-4 and TRBJ1-1; perhaps TRBD1 as D (5 bases). The CDR3 spans 13 residues. V was cut by 5 bases and J by 8 bases, with 15 bases left in between.

This chain links TRBV29-1 with TRBJ1-1, with a tentative D call TRBD1 (6 bases). V lost 7 bases to trimming and J lost 1 base, with 16 bases between them. The CDR3 is made up of 14 amino acids. Looked up from germline, CDR1 is SQVTM and CDR2 is ANQGSEA. This CDR3 is CSASYRTANTEAFF. The CDR3 nucleotides are TGCAGCGCTTCTTACAGGACAGCGAACACTGAAGCTTTCTTT. The full variable domain, rest sourced from reference TRBV29-1 and TRBJ1-1, is SAVISQKPSRDICQRGTSLTIQCQVDSQVTMMFWYRQQPGQSLTLIATANQGSEATYESGFVIDKFPISRPNLTFSTLTVSNMSPEDSSIYLCSASYRTANTEAFFGQGTRLTVV.

This clonotype was seen a handful of times. V is TRBV2 and J is TRBJ2-2; perhaps TRBD1 as D (6 bases). The CDR3 runs to 16 residues. The ends were cut back, 9 bases at V and 2 bases at J, with 19 bases in the middle. Germline V CDR1 and CDR2: SNHLY, FYNNEI. CDR3 in amino acids: CASIVQGRDNTGELFF. Here the CDR3 DNA reads TGTGCCAGTATCGTACAGGGAAGGGATAACACCGGGGAGCTGTTTTTT.

This chain connects TRBV27 to TRBJ2-1, with D perhaps TRBD2 (6 bases). Per the germline V gene, CDR1 is MNHEY and CDR2 is SMNVEV (reference sequence). Trimming removed 4 bases from V and 0 bases from J, with 10 bases in between. CDR3 length equals 15 residues. CDR3 loop: CASSWDSSSYNEQFF. DNA for the CDR3: TGTGCCAGCAGTTGGGACTCCTCCTCCTACAATGAGCAGTTCTTC.

This clonotype was seen only once. The V and J genes are TRBV20-1 and TRBJ2-7, with 8 nucleotides matching TRBD1. Germline V CDR1 and CDR2: DFQATT, SNEGSKA (reference sequence). Trimming at V came to 0 bases and at J to 0 bases, leaving 7 bases not matched to a gene. The CDR3 is made up of 16 amino acids. As DNA, the CDR3 is TGCAGTGCTAGAGATTGGAGGCAGGGGGCCTCCTACGAGCAGTACTTC. Translated: CSARDWRQGASYEQYF.

V usage is TRBV20-1 and J usage is TRBJ1-1, with 8 nucleotides matching TRBD1. The V gene end was trimmed by 0 bases and the J gene end by 1 base; junction bases not matched to a gene: 1. This CDR3 is built from 14 residues. The germline CDR1 and CDR2 sequences are DFQATT and SNEGSKA (reference sequence). Here the CDR3 DNA reads TGCAGTGCTAGAGAAGGGACAGGGAACACTGAAGCTTTCTTT. Amino acid sequence: CSAREGTGNTEAFF.

The CDR3 nucleotides are TGTGCCAGCAGGGGAAGGTTAGCCAAAAACATTCAGTACTTC. Protein product: CASRGRLAKNIQYF. V usage is TRBV27 and J usage is TRBJ2-4; D gene ambiguous. The germline gives CDR1 MNHEY, CDR2 SMNVEV (reference sequence). V lost 6 bases and J 0 bases, leaving 9 bases between the germline ends. The CDR3 contains 14 residues.

This clonotype was detected ten times or more. The chain combines TRBV20-1 with TRBJ2-7, with D unresolved. This CDR3 is built from 13 residues. Germline values: CDR1 DFQATT, CDR2 SNEGSKA (reference sequence). V lost 4 bases to trimming and J lost 3 bases, with 13 bases between them. CDR3 DNA sequence: TGCAGTGCTAAGCCCCTTGCCAGCTACGAGCAGTACTTC. This encodes CSAKPLASYEQYF.

Many counts were recorded for this clonotype. The chain links TRBV28 to TRBJ2-5, with 15 bases lining up with TRBD2. Germline V gene data show CDR1 as MDHEN and CDR2 as SYDVKM. This CDR3 comprises 18 residues. V trimming: 7 bases; J trimming: 2 bases; junction bases outside the gene matches: 11. The CDR3 nucleotides read TGTGCCAGCACCGCGCTCGGGACTAGCGGGAGGAGGCAAGAGACCCAGTACTTC. Residues: CASTALGTSGRRQETQYF.

This clonotype was detected only a few times. V gene TRBV3-1 combines with J gene TRBJ1-1; TRBD1 agrees at 11 bases. This CDR3 is built from 16 residues. Germline V gene data show CDR1 as LGHDT and CDR2 as YNNKEL (reference sequence). Germline trimming cut 4 bases from V and 1 base from J; bases unmatched to any gene: 5. This chain's CDR3 is CASSPRGTGGNTEAFF. In DNA, the CDR3 is TGTGCCAGCAGCCCCCGAGGGACAGGGGGGAACACTGAAGCTTTCTTT.

The rearrangement uses TRBV6-2 or TRBV6-3 and TRBJ1-6; the D gene is possibly TRBD1 (6 bases). The CDR3 contains 17 residues. The V end was cut by 2 bases, the J end by 0 bases, with 11 bases between. Germline CDR1 and CDR2: MNHEY and SVGEGT. CDR3 residues: CASSYQDRSSYNSPLHF. CDR3 in DNA: TGTGCCAGCAGTTACCAAGACAGGAGCTCCTATAATTCACCCCTCCACTTT.

The chain employs TRBV19 and TRBJ2-5; TRBD1 aligns across 7 bases. The CDR3 totals 15 residues. CDR1 is LNHDA and CDR2 is SQIVND in the germline V gene (reference sequence). V shed 4 bases, J shed 0 bases, and the junction held 5 bases outside the gene matches. In nucleotides, the CDR3 is TGTGCCAGTAGTACCTACAGGGGTAACCAAGAGACCCAGTACTTC. Translated: CASSTYRGNQETQYF. Based on the CDR3 plus reference TRBV19 and TRBJ2-5, the full variable domain is DGGITQSPKYLFRKEGQNVTLSCEQNLNHDAMYWYRQDPGQGLRLIYYSQIVNDFQKGDIAEGYSVSREKKESFPLTVTSAQKNPTAFYLCASSTYRGNQETQYFGPGTRLLVL.

The V call is TRBV5-5, the J call TRBJ1-6, with 7 bases fitting TRBD1. Germline V gene sequence: CDR1 SGHKS, CDR2 YYEKEE (reference sequence). After removal of 9 bases from V and 7 bases from J, the junction contained 13 bases not matched to a gene. This CDR3 is built from 15 residues. The CDR3 here is CATHLTGVGNSPLHF. The CDR3 coding sequence is TGTGCCACACACCTAACAGGGGTGGGCAATTCACCCCTCCACTTT.

This clonotype was found a few times. The V gene is TRBV19, the J gene TRBJ2-7; 15 positions agree with TRBD2. V shed 3 bases and J 6 bases; nucleotides not matched to a gene: 3. The CDR3 is made up of 15 amino acids. Germline lookup yields CDR1 LNHDA and CDR2 SQIVND (reference sequence). The CDR3 DNA follows: TGTGCCAGTAGTATTCGGACTAGCGGGAGGGGCGAGCAGTACTTC. Amino acid sequence: CASSIRTSGRGEQYF.

This clonotype was counted a few times. This chain links TRBV12-3 or TRBV12-4 with TRBJ1-5, with D hard to call. Trimming shortened V by 7 bases and J by 2 bases, and 18 bases separated the two germline ends. This CDR3 contains 16 residues. The CDR3 coding sequence is TGTGCCAGCACCCGATCCCACCTAGGTGGCAATCAGCCCCAGCATTTT. It translates to CASTRSHLGGNQPQHF.

The chain carries TRBV20-1 and TRBJ2-2; tentatively, D is TRBD2 (7 bases). Trimming left V 0 bases short and J 6 bases short, with 23 bases between. The CDR3 spans 18 residues. Germline loops: CDR1 DFQATT, CDR2 SNEGSKA (reference sequence). CDR3 loop: CSARDIMGAGEGPGELFF. CDR3 DNA: TGCAGTGCTAGAGATATAATGGGGGCGGGAGAGGGACCCGGGGAGCTGTTTTTT.

The chain has TRBV7-2 and TRBJ2-1; D gene uncertain. V was trimmed by 4 bases and J by 5 bases, leaving 12 bases between them. CDR1 is SGHTA and CDR2 is FQGNSA in the germline V gene. The CDR3 is 14 residues long. The CDR3 nucleotides read TGTGCCAGCAGCTCCCGGGTTGGAAACAATGAGCAGTTCTTC. Protein sequence: CASSSRVGNNEQFF.

V gene TRBV18 combines with J gene TRBJ1-2, with D unresolved. With 5 bases removed from V and 5 bases from J, the gap between germline ends came to 9 bases. Germline-derived CDR1 and CDR2 are KGHSH and LQKENI. The CDR3 is 12 amino acids. Here the CDR3 DNA reads TGTGCCAGCTCAACGAATCAATATGGCTACACCTTC. As protein: CASSTNQYGYTF.

This clonotype was detected ten times or more. V usage is TRBV25-1 and J usage is TRBJ1-5; TRBD1 aligns across 8 bases. This CDR3 contains 13 residues. Germline V gene lookup returns CDR1 MGHDK and CDR2 SYGVNS. Losses at the gene ends were 6 bases for V and 2 bases for J; bases not matched to a gene: 0. The CDR3: CASRGQGNQPQHF. The CDR3 DNA reads TGTGCCAGCAGGGGACAGGGCAATCAGCCCCAGCATTTT.

This clonotype was detected only a few times. The chain couples TRBV19 to TRBJ2-5, with 8 bases matching TRBD1. J was trimmed by 1 base and V by 4 bases; bases with no gene match: 8. This CDR3 comprises 16 residues. CDR1 is LNHDA, CDR2 SQIVND, per germline (reference sequence). The DNA for the CDR3 is TGTGCCAGTAGTAAGCGGACAGGGAGATTCCAAGAGACCCAGTACTTC. Protein sequence: CASSKRTGRFQETQYF.

The rearrangement links TRBV7-9 to TRBJ1-1; maybe TRBD1 (6 bases). Germline CDR1 reads SEHNR; CDR2 reads FQNEAQ (reference sequence). The length of the CDR3 is 13 residues. V was clipped by 3 bases and J by 8 bases, with 13 bases between them. CDR3 coding DNA: TGTGCCAGCAGCTTTAGTACGGGACAAGAAGCTTTCTTT. Amino acids: CASSFSTGQEAFF.

This clonotype has just a few counts. The chain uses TRBV5-1 and TRBJ2-5; 8 nucleotides match TRBD2. Losses at the gene ends were 4 bases for V and 5 bases for J; bases not matched to a gene: 7. CDR1 and CDR2 (germline): SGHRS, YFSETQ. CDR3 size: 14 residues. The CDR3 reads CASSPSGSGETQYF. The CDR3 bases are TGCGCCAGCAGCCCCAGCGGGAGCGGGGAGACCCAGTACTTC.

This clonotype was counted many times. The chain employs TRBV6-1 and TRBJ1-5; tentative D call: TRBD1 (5 bases). The V gene lost 3 bases and the J gene lost 7 bases, with 10 bases spanning the gap. The germline V gene encodes CDR1 MNHNS and CDR2 SASEGT. This CDR3 is 13 amino acids long. The CDR3 DNA reads as TGTGCCAGCAGTGACAGGGAAGGGCAGCCCCAGCATTTT. It is translated as CASSDREGQPQHF.